Each of the 2 T cell receptor beta chains below was sequenced from the same sample in a study of blood T cell repertoires in COVID-19. The method was immunoSEQ multiplex PCR; TCRdb's version includes in-frame clones alone and lacks a portion of them. The sample records approximately 50,000 clones, 85% being singletons. Sequenced input: peripheral blood. The receptors shown here come from a human donor in a cohort sampled during active COVID-19.

This clone has just a few counts. J is TRBJ2-7 and V is TRBV7-2, with TRBD2 matching over 8 bases. V shed 1 base and J 0 bases; nucleotides not matched to a gene: 11. The germline gives CDR1 SGHTA, CDR2 FQGNSA. CDR3 length: 18 amino acids. The chain's CDR3 is CASSLGLRWGTSSYEQYF. The CDR3 DNA reads TGTGCCAGCAGCTTAGGGCTTCGTTGGGGGACTAGCTCCTACGAGCAGTACTTC.

The chain joins TRBV12-2 to TRBJ2-7; the table names TRBD2, a call not compared with the DNA. TRBV12-2 is marked as a pseudogene. CDR3 size: 16 residues. CDR3 sequence (DNA): TGTGCAAGTCGCTTGGCGGGAGGGCCCGCCTCCTACGAGCAGTACTTC. This translates into CASRLAGGPASYEQYF.